This T cell receptor beta chain derives from a study of siplizumab effects on memory and regulatory T cells. From germline, CDR1 is MDHEN and CDR2 SYDVKM. The germline V and J ends were trimmed by 7 bases and 4 bases, with 8 bases remaining between them. The CDR3 totals 11 residues. TCRdb's copy holds only in-frame clones and misses some; the assay was immunoSEQ multiplex PCR. The sample lists fewer than 110,000 clones, around 90% occurring once. V usage is TRBV28 and J usage is TRBJ2-7; no reliable D call. The sample consisted of non-Treg CD4+ T cells sorted from blood. The sequence came from a human donor in good health. The CDR3, as DNA: TGTGCCAGCATTAATAGGTACGAGCAGTACTTC. Translating gives CASINRYEQYF.